The clone carrying this T cell receptor (beta chain) was seen a handful of times. Its antigen is still unknown. Reverse transcription of all isolated RNA meant that expressed TCRB transcripts were sequenced. Repertoires were generated with immunoSEQ multiplex PCR, while TCRdb's copy carries only in-frame clones and drops some. The repertoire holds about 360,000 clones, with over 9.5% as singletons. The germline CDR1 and CDR2 sequences are MNHNS and SASEGT. The CDR3 sequence is 14 residues long. With 4 bases clipped from V and 0 bases from J, the junction kept 3 bases outside the gene matches. These data are taken from a study of beta chain features in type 1 diabetes. A sort by CD45RO/CCR7/CD25/CD127/CD95/CD27 yielded CD4+ naive, central memory, regulatory and stem cell-like memory cells. The study, taken as a whole, reports: Any HLA type influence on TCRB rearrangement was left unresolved here. Moderately but significantly shorter TCRB CDR3s were found in Type 1 diabetes patients in all four CD4+ subsets.

This chain links TRBV6-1 with TRBJ2-7; TRBD1 matches at 7 bases. The specimen sequenced was naive CD4+ T cells from blood. This TCR came from a man in his late teens or twenties in good health. CDR3 residues: CASSGRDSSYEQYF. The CDR3 DNA sequence: TGTGCCAGCAGTGGCCGGGACAGCTCCTACGAGCAGTACTTC.